The present TCR beta chain was sequenced within a study of blood T cells in healthy people across ages. CDR1 is SGHNT, CDR2 YYREEE, per germline (reference sequence). This CDR3 is built from 13 residues. The ends were cut back, 2 bases at V and 5 bases at J, with 10 bases in the middle. Sample-barcoded 5' priming and a J-beta primer mix drove a second PCR of roughly 6 to 12 cycles. All samples gave at least 3 million CDR3-containing paired-end reads. MiXCR, run by TCRdb on the 5' RACE reads, gives a single entry per CDR3 protein. The repertoire consists of some 1.8 million distinct CDR3 sequences, with about two fifths occurring once and the leading ten covering under 25%.

The TCR sequence derives from a human donor in good health. The sample comprised blood. The chain joins TRBV5-4 to TRBJ1-2, with D uncertain. Here the CDR3 reads CASSFRSPYGYTF. The CDR3 DNA reads TGTGCCAGCAGCTTCCGGTCGCCATATGGCTACACCTTC.